A single sample gave rise to the 17 T cell receptor beta chains below, sequenced in a study of blood T cell repertoires in COVID-19. Measured with immunoSEQ multiplex PCR; TCRdb has only the in-frame clones, and not every one. This sample has some 180,000 clones; around 85% occur once, and the top ten carry over 7%. The sequenced sample consisted of peripheral blood. These receptors all come from a woman of 80 years or more with COVID-19, enrolled during active disease.

The J gene is TRBJ2-1, the V gene TRBV5-4; perhaps TRBD2 as D (6 bases). This CDR3 has 16 amino acids. V lost 0 bases, J lost 0 bases, and 10 bases lay in between. CDR1 is SGHNT, CDR2 YYREEE, per germline (reference sequence). CDR3 residues: CASSLGGSGSYNEQFF. The CDR3 DNA follows: TGTGCCAGCAGCTTGGGAGGTAGCGGCTCCTACAATGAGCAGTTCTTC.

CDR3 sequence (DNA): TGTGCCAGCAGCCGTGGACAGGCTACGTATGGCTACACCTTC. This translates into CASSRGQATYGYTF. V usage is TRBV9 and J usage is TRBJ1-2, with 7 nucleotides matching TRBD1. The CDR3 length is 14 residues. The V gene's germline CDR1 is SGDLS and CDR2 YYNGEE. Unmatched junction bases numbered 8, after V lost 4 bases and J lost 5 bases. The full variable domain, with the rest looked up from reference TRBV9 and TRBJ1-2, is DSGVTQTPKHLITATGQRVTLRCSPRSGDLSVYWYQQSLDQGLQFLIQYYNGEERAKGNILERFSAQQFPDLHSELNLSSLELGDSALYFCASSRGQATYGYTFGSGTRLTVV.

The chain combines TRBV6-1 with TRBJ1-1; D is undetermined. This CDR3 has 13 amino acids. V was pared by 2 bases and J by 0 bases, with 4 bases between. Germline V gene lookup returns CDR1 MNHNS and CDR2 SASEGT. For the CDR3, the DNA is TGTGCCAGCAGTGAATCTGTGAACACTGAAGCTTTCTTT. Amino acids: CASSESVNTEAFF.

The gene calls are TRBV5-1 and TRBJ1-4; D unclear. V lost 5 bases, J lost 4 bases, and 9 bases lay in between. CDR1 is SGHRS, CDR2 YFSETQ, per germline. The CDR3 loop spans 13 amino acids. CDR3 in DNA: TGCGCCAGCAGGGGCCTTCTTAATGAAAAACTGTTTTTT. Amino acids: CASRGLLNEKLFF.

This chain connects TRBV5-1 to TRBJ1-2; 9 positions agree with TRBD1. There are 14 residues in the CDR3. Trimming cost V 4 bases and J 2 bases; bases outside gene matches: 3. Germline CDR1 and CDR2: SGHRS and YFSETQ. The CDR3 region is CASSRGQGNYGYTF. As DNA, the CDR3 is TGCGCCAGCAGCCGGGGACAGGGAAACTATGGCTACACCTTC.

V and J are TRBV5-1 and TRBJ2-7; a weak D match, TRBD1 (7 bases). V was shortened by 3 bases and J by 1 base, with 14 bases between the two germline ends. Germline CDR1 is SGHRS and CDR2 is YFSETQ. The CDR3 spans 15 residues. CDR3 region: CASSSWEDRSYEQYF. CDR3 DNA: TGCGCCAGCAGCTCCTGGGAGGACAGGTCCTACGAGCAGTACTTC.

This clone has a single count. Other DNA sequences of this sample code for an identical CDR3. CDR3 residues: CASSLGTANYGYTF. The CDR3 DNA reads TGTGCCAGCAGCTTGGGGACAGCTAACTATGGCTACACCTTC. The V call is TRBV5-6, the J call TRBJ1-2; weak D call: TRBD1 (6 bases). This CDR3 has 14 residues. Germline assignment: CDR1 SGHDT and CDR2 YYEEEE. The V end was cut by 0 bases, the J end by 0 bases, with 6 bases between.

This chain links TRBV7-3 with TRBJ2-3, with D unresolved. The germline gives CDR1 SGHTA, CDR2 FQGTGA. CDR3 length: 15 amino acids. V lost 3 bases and J 0 bases, leaving 10 bases between the germline ends. For the CDR3, the DNA is TGTGCCAGCAGCTTTTCGACTGCTAGCACAGATACGCAGTATTTT. Its translation: CASSFSTASTDTQYF.

V and J are TRBV2 and TRBJ2-2; TRBD1 aligns across 7 bases. J was trimmed by 0 bases and V by 6 bases; bases with no gene match: 1. CDR3 length: 14 residues. The germline gives CDR1 SNHLY, CDR2 FYNNEI. CDR3 sequence: CASRGTANTGELFF. Written as DNA, the CDR3 is TGTGCCAGCAGAGGGACAGCGAACACCGGGGAGCTGTTTTTT.

The table lists this clone with many counts. The CDR3 DNA reads TGCGCCAGCAGCATTACCGGGACAGCGGCTGAAAAACTGTTTTTT. Its protein is CASSITGTAAEKLFF. The V call is TRBV5-1, the J call TRBJ1-4, with 7 nucleotides matching TRBD1. The germline gives CDR1 SGHRS, CDR2 YFSETQ. The CDR3 consists of 15 residues. With V trimmed by 4 bases and J by 7 bases, 10 bases remained unmatched.

The J gene is TRBJ1-1, the V gene TRBV9; the match to TRBD1 covers 7 bases. J gave up 4 bases and V 1 base, and 1 base lay outside the gene matches. The CDR3 consists of 13 residues. Germline CDR1 SGDLS, CDR2 YYNGEE. The CDR3 coding sequence is TGTGCCAGCAGCGTATCAGGGGGCACTGAAGCTTTCTTT. This gives the protein CASSVSGGTEAFF.

The chain joins TRBV10-3 to TRBJ2-7; perhaps TRBD1 as D (6 bases). Looked up from germline, CDR1 is ENHRY and CDR2 is SYGVKD. The V end lost 2 bases, the J end lost 4 bases, and 12 bases lay between the germline ends. The CDR3 length is 14 residues. The CDR3 spells CAISEEGGSYEQYF. The DNA of the CDR3 is TGTGCCATCAGTGAGGAAGGGGGTAGTTACGAGCAGTACTTC.

The sample holds one count of this clone. The CDR3 DNA reads TGTGCCAGCAGTTTTGATGGGGCTCATGGCTACACCTTC. Amino acids: CASSFDGAHGYTF. This chain joins TRBV12-3 or TRBV12-4 and TRBJ1-2, with a possible D match to TRBD1 (5 bases). Trimming removed 3 bases at V and 6 bases at J, with 11 bases between. The CDR3 is 13 residues long.

The chain links TRBV29-1 to TRBJ1-1; D unresolved. This CDR3 comprises 11 residues. CDR1 is SQVTM, CDR2 ANQGSEA, per germline. V lost 8 bases, J lost 4 bases, and 11 bases lay in between. The CDR3 DNA reads as TGCAGCTCCCTACAGAGCACTGAAGCTTTCTTT. Amino acids: CSSLQSTEAFF.

The V gene is TRBV7-2, the J gene TRBJ1-1, with D possibly being TRBD1 (6 bases). Germline V CDR1 and CDR2: SGHTA, FQGNSA. There are 12 residues in the CDR3. Trimming cost V 5 bases and J 4 bases, with 8 bases left between them. CDR3 nucleotides: TGTGCCAGCAGCCAGGGGATCACTGAAGCTTTCTTT. This gives the protein CASSQGITEAFF.

The chain joins TRBV28 to TRBJ2-7; 8 nucleotides agree with TRBD1. Germline V lookup: CDR1 MDHEN, CDR2 SYDVKM. Trimming cost V 6 bases and J 7 bases; bases outside gene matches: 5. The CDR3 consists of 12 residues. Written as DNA, the CDR3 is TGTGCCAGCAGCCAGGGGGCACGGGAGCAGTACTTC. Its protein product is CASSQGAREQYF.

The rearrangement uses TRBV28 and TRBJ2-1; 13 bases fit TRBD2. Per germline, CDR1 MDHEN and CDR2 SYDVKM. This CDR3 region has 17 residues. The ends lost 5 bases at V and 0 bases at J; junction bases unmatched: 4. The CDR3 DNA follows: TGTGCCAGCAGTATCCGACTAGCGGGAGGCTCCTACAATGAGCAGTTCTTC. Amino acids: CASSIRLAGGSYNEQFF.